This T cell receptor beta chain comes out of a study of T-cell memory formation after mild COVID-19. General study results and limits: CD4+ clones that contracted lay mainly in CM and EM; CD8+ ones lay in EMRA.

Trimming shortened V by 2 bases and J by 1 base, and 12 bases separated the two germline ends. Germline CDR1 is SGHRS and CDR2 is YFSETQ. This CDR3 spans 15 amino acids. TCRdb re-analysed the 5' RACE reads in MiXCR, keeping a single row per CDR3 protein. The sample lists a few hundred thousand distinct CDR3 sequences; approximately 21% were seen once. This clonotype was seen a few times. Antigen unknown. The V call is TRBV5-1, the J call TRBJ1-1; D is uncertain. Sequenced sample: PBMCs or a T cell subset sorted from them (not recorded which). This receptor was identified in an adult woman who had mild COVID-19 (a few samples of this study predate the infection). Cell type and time point are not known. The CDR3 DNA is TGCGCCAGCAGCTTACTCGGCCCACCGAACACTGAAGCTTTCTTT. Protein sequence: CASSLLGPPNTEAFF.